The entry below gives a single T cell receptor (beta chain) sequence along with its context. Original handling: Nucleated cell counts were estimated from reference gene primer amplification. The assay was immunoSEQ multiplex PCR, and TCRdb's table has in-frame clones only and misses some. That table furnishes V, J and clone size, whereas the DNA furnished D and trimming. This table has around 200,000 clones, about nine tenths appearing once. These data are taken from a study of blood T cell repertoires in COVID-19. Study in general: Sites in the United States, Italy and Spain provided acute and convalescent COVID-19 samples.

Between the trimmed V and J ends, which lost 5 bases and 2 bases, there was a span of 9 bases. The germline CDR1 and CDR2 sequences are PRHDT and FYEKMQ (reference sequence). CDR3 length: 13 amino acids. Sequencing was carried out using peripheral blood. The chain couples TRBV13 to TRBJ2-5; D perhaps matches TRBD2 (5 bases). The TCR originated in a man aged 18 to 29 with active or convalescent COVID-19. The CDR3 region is CASSHERQETQYF. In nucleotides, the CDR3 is TGTGCCAGCAGCCATGAGCGGCAAGAGACCCAGTACTTC.